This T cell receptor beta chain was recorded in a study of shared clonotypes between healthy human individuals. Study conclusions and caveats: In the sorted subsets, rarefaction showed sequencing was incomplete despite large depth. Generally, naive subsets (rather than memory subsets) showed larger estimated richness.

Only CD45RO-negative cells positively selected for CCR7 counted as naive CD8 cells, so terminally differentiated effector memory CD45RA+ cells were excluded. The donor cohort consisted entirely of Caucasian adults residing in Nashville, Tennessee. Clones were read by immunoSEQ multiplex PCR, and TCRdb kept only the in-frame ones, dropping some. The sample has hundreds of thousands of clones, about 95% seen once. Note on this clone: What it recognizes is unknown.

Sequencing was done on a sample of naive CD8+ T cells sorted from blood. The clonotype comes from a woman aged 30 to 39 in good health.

This CDR3 reads CASRSRGSYEQYF. CDR3 nucleotides: TGTGCCAGCAGATCGAGGGGGTCCTACGAGCAGTACTTC. The chain couples TRBV28 to TRBJ2-7; a weak D match, TRBD1 (6 bases). Germline V gene lookup returns CDR1 MDHEN and CDR2 SYDVKM. The CDR3 sequence is 13 residues long. The V end lost 6 bases, the J end lost 1 base, and 10 bases lay between the germline ends.